This section outlines one T cell receptor beta chain sequence together with its context. The antigen remains unidentified. TCRdb's table, derived via immunoSEQ multiplex PCR, lists solely in-frame clones and lacks some. In the table there are about 120,000 clones, around 90% of which are singletons. The CDR3 consists of 13 residues. V was clipped by 3 bases and J by 2 bases, with 7 bases between them. This sample is part of a study of T cell responses to AZD1222 COVID-19 vaccine. Study-level findings and limits: Reports say nearly half of spike-specific TCRs go after unmutated variant regions.

This receptor was identified in an adult in good health. The sequencing here drew on peripheral blood, taken on day 0 of AZD1222 vaccination. V and J are TRBV12-3 or TRBV12-4 and TRBJ1-1; D ambiguous. CDR3 region: CASSFSPNTEAFF. The CDR3 nucleotides are TGTGCCAGCAGTTTCTCCCCAAACACTGAAGCTTTCTTT.